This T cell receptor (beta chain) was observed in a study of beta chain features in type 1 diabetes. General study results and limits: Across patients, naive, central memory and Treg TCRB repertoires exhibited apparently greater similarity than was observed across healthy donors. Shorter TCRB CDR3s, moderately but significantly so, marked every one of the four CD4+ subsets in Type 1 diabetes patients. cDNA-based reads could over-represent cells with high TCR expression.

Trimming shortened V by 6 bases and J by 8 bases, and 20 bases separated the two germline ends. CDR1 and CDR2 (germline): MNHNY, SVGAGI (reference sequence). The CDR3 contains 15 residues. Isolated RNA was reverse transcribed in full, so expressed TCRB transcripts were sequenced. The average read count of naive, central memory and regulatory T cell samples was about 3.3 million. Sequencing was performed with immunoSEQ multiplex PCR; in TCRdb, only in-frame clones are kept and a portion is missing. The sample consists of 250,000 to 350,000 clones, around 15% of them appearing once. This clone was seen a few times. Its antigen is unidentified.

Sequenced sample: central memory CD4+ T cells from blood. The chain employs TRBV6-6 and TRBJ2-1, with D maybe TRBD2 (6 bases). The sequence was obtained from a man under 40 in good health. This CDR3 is CASSAAGVGGDEQFF. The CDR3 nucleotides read TGTGCCAGCAGCGCAGCCGGGGTCGGCGGGGATGAGCAGTTCTTC.